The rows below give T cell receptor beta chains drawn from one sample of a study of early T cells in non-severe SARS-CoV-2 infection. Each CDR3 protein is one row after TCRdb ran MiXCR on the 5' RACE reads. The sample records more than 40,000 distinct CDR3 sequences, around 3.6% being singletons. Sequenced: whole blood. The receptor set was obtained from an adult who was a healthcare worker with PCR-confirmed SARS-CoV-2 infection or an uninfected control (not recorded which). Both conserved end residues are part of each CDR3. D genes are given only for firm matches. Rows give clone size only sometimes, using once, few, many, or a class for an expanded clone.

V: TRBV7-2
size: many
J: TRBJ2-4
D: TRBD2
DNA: TGTGCCAGCAGCTTAAAGCGGGAGGGCATTCAGTACTTC
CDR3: CASSLKREGIQYF

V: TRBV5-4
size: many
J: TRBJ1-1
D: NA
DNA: TGTGCCAGCAGCCAGGGAAGCCGGATGCTCACTGAAGCTTTCTTT
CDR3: CASSQGSRMLTEAFF

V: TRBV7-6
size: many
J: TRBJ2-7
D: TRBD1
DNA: TGTGCCAGCAGCTCCGGGACAGCATCCTACGAGCAGTACTTC
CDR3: CASSSGTASYEQYF

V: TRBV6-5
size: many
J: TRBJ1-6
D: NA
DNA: TGTGCCAGCAGCCGACGGGCAGGGACGGGTAATTCACCCCTCCACTTT
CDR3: CASSRRAGTGNSPLHF

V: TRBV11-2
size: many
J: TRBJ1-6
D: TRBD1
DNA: TGTGCCAGCAGCTCCAGGGGGATCCCCTATAATTCACCCCTCCACTTT
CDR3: CASSSRGIPYNSPLHF

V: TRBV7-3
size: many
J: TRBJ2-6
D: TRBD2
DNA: TGTGCCAGCAGTCGTGGACTAGCGGGAGTGGCTGGGGCCAACGTCCTGACTTTC
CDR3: CASSRGLAGVAGANVLTF

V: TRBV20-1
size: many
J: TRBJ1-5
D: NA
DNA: TGCAGTGCTAGGGTCTATAGCAATCAGCCCCAGCATTTT
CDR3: CSARVYSNQPQHF

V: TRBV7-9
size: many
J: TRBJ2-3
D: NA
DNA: TGTGCCAGCAGCTTAGTCCCAGCGGGTTTGAATACAGATACGCAGTATTTT
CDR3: CASSLVPAGLNTDTQYF

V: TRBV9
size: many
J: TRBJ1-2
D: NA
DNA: TGTGCCAGCAGCGTAGCGAGTACTAACTATGGCTACACCTTC
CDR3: CASSVASTNYGYTF

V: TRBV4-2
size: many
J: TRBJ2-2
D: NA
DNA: TGTGCCAGCAGCCAAGATCGGAGCTTCAAGGGCACCGGGGAGCTGTTTTTT
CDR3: CASSQDRSFKGTGELFF

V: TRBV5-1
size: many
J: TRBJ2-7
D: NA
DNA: TGCGCCAGCAGCCCCGGGACTTACCTTTCCTACGAGCAGTACTTC
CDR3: CASSPGTYLSYEQYF

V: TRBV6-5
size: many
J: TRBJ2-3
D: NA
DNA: TGTGCCAGCAGTAGGGCCGCCCGCACAGATACGCAGTATTTT
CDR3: CASSRAARTDTQYF

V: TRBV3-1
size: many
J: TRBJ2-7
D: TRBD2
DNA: TGTGCCAGCAGCCAAGACGCTAGCGGGAGGGCCCAGTACTTC
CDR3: CASSQDASGRAQYF

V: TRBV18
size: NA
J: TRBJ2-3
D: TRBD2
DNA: TGTGCCAGCTCACGCATAGCGGGTGGCGATACGCAGTATTTT
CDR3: CASSRIAGGDTQYF

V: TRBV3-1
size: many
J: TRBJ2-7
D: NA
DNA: TGTGCCAGCAGACGATCGCCACGGTACGAGCAGTACTTC
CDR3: CASRRSPRYEQYF

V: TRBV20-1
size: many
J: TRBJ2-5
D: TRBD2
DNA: TGCAGTGCTAGCTCCCCCGGTGGGGGAGGGGAGACCCAGTACTTC
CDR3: CSASSPGGGGETQYF

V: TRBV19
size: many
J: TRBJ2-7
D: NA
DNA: TGTGCCAGTAGTATAGATCTGGCGGCCTACGAGCAGTACTTC
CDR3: CASSIDLAAYEQYF

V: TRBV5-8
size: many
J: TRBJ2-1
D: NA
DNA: TGTGCCAGCAGCTTATACACTGAGCAGTTCTTC
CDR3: CASSLYTEQFF

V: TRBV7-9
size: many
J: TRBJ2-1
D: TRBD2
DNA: TGTGCCAGCAAGCGGGAGGGCCAACGCAATGAGCAGTTCTTC
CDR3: CASKREGQRNEQFF

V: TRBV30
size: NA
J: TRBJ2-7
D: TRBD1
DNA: TGTGCCTGGAGCCGGGACAGAGTCTACGAGCAGTACTTC
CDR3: CAWSRDRVYEQYF

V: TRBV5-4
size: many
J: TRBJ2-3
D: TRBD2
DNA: TGTGCCAGCAGACTAGCGGGGAGCACAGATACGCAGTATTTT
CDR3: CASRLAGSTDTQYF

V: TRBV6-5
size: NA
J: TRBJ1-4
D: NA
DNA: TGTGCCAGCAGCCAAAATAGGGACGGTAATGATAAACTGTTTTTT
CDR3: CASSQNRDGNDKLFF

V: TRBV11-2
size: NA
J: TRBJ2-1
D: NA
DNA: TGTGCCAGCACCCCGGGGTTACTATACAATGAGCAGTTCTTC
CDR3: CASTPGLLYNEQFF

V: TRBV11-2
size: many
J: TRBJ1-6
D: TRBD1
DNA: TGTGCCAGCAGCTCCGGACAGGCCGGGAATTCACCCCTCCACTTT
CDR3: CASSSGQAGNSPLHF

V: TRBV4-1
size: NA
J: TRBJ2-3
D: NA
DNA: TGCGCCAGCAGCCAAGATATAGGTACAGATACGCAGTATTTT
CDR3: CASSQDIGTDTQYF

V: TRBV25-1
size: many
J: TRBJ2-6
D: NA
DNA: TGTGCCAGCAGTGAGGGGCGGGTCCGATCGCACGTCCTGACTTTC
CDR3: CASSEGRVRSHVLTF

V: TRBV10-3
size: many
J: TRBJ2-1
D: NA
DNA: TGTGCCACTCGCAGGGCGAATGAGCAGTTCTTC
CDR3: CATRRANEQFF

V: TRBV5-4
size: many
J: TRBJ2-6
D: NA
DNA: TGTGCCAGCAGCTTGGAAGCTGGGGCCAACGTCCTGACTTTC
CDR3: CASSLEAGANVLTF

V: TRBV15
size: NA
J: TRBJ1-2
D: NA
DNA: TGTGCCACCAGCAGAGACCTTGGAAGGCATAACTATGGCTACACCTTC
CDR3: CATSRDLGRHNYGYTF

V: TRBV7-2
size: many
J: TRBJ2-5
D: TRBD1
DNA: TGTGCCAGCAGCTTCAGGACAGGGGAGGAGACCCAGTACTTC
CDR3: CASSFRTGEETQYF

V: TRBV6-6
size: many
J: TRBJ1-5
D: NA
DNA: TGTGCCAGCAGCTTTCAGCCCCAGCATTTT
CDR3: CASSFQPQHF

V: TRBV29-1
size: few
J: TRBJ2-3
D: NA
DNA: TGCAGCGGGGGCCGCACAGATACGCAGTATTTT
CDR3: CSGGRTDTQYF

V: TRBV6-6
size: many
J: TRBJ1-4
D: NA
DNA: TGTGCCAGCAGTTACCTTAGGGATGAAAAACTGTTTTTT
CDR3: CASSYLRDEKLFF

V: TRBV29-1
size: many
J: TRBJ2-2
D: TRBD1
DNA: TGCAGCGTTCTCGCCAGTGGGACAGGCGTCACCGGGGAGCTGTTTTTT
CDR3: CSVLASGTGVTGELFF

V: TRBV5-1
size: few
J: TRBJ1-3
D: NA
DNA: TGCGCCAGCAGCTTGGTCGGAGGGAACTATGGAAACACCATATATTTT
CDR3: CASSLVGGNYGNTIYF

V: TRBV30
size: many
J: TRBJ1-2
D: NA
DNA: TGTGCCTGGATGACAGGACTCTATGGCTACACCTTC
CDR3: CAWMTGLYGYTF

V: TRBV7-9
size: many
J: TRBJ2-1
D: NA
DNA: TGTGCCAGCAGCCCCCAAGTCCCCCGGGGCAATGAGCAGTTCTTC
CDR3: CASSPQVPRGNEQFF

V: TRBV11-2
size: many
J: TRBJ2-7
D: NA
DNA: TGTGCCAGCAGCTCCACAGGGCAAAATTACTACGAGCAGTACTTC
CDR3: CASSSTGQNYYEQYF

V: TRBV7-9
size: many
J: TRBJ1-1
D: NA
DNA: TGTGCCAGCAGCTTAGACGAGGGGGTGAAAGCTTTCTTT
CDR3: CASSLDEGVKAFF

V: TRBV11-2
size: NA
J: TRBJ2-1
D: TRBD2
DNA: TGTGCCAGCAGACCGCCCGGACTAGCGGGAGATGAGCAGTTCTTC
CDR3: CASRPPGLAGDEQFF

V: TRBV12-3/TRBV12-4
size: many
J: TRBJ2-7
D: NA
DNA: TGTGCCAGCAGTTTTCGGGCAGGGACCTACGAGCAGTACTTC
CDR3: CASSFRAGTYEQYF

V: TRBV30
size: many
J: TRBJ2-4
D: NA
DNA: TGTGCCTGTAGACTAATCGACATTCAGTACTTC
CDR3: CACRLIDIQYF

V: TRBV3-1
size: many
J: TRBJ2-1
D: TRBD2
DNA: TGTGCCAGCAGCCAAATGGTAGGGACTAGTTTCTTGGATGAGCAGTTCTTC
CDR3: CASSQMVGTSFLDEQFF

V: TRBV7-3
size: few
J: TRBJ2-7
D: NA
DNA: TGTGCCAGCAGCCTCGGGGGAGACCCCCACGAGCAGTACTTC
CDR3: CASSLGGDPHEQYF

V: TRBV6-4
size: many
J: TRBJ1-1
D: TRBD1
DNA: TGTGCCAGCAGTTATGACAGGGGTACTGAAGCTTTCTTT
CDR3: CASSYDRGTEAFF

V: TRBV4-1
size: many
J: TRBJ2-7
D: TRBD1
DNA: TGCGCCAGCAGCCAAGAACGGGACAGGGGGCAGCAGTACTTC
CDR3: CASSQERDRGQQYF

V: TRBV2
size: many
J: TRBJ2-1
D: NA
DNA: TGTGCCAGCAGCGCAACGGGGGATGAGCAGTTCTTC
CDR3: CASSATGDEQFF

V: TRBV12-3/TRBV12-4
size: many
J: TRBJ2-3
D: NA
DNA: TGTGCCAGCAGTTTACGGGTGGGAGGCAGCACAGATACGCAGTATTTT
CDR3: CASSLRVGGSTDTQYF

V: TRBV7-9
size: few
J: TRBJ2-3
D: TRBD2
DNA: TGTGCCAGCAGCTCCACTAGCGGGGGCCGGTATTTT
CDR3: CASSSTSGGRYF

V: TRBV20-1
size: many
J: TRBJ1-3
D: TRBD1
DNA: TGCAGTGCGAAACCCGACAGGGCCTCTGGAAACACCATATATTTT
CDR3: CSAKPDRASGNTIYF